Listed here are 32 T cell receptor beta chains from one sample, sequenced in a study of T cells in pancreatic ductal adenocarcinoma (dated by TCRdb to 2015 to 2018). The selected pancreatic ductal adenocarcinoma patients had received surgery without neoadjuvant therapy. The library was produced with the immunoSEQ multiplex PCR assay. Held by TCRdb, this immuneACCESS table contains in-frame sequences only and omits some clones. Under half of the omission traces to an unresolved V gene where checked; the cause of the rest is unknown. The sample table records 31,000 or so clones; more than 80% of these occur just once. The top ten hold roughly 2% of the sample. The sequencing sample was made of PBMCs. The source is a human donor with pancreatic ductal adenocarcinoma.

The V gene is TRBV19, the J gene TRBJ1-6; weak D call: TRBD1 (5 bases). The germline gives CDR1 LNHDA, CDR2 SQIVND (reference sequence). CDR3 length: 14 residues. Trimming cost V 5 bases and J 9 bases, with 14 bases left between them. CDR3 in amino acids: CASSDWGGSSPLHF. The CDR3, as DNA: TGTGCCAGTAGTGATTGGGGGGGAAGTTCACCCCTCCACTTT.

This chain joins TRBV9 and TRBJ1-2; D perhaps matches TRBD1 (6 bases). The CDR3 totals 16 residues. Trimming shortened V by 2 bases and J by 5 bases, and 19 bases separated the two germline ends. Per germline, CDR1 SGDLS and CDR2 YYNGEE. CDR3 sequence (DNA): TGTGCCAGCAGCGTTGGGTCAGGATGGGGGCGTTATGGCTACACCTTC. Translated, it gives CASSVGSGWGRYGYTF. Supplemented by reference TRBV9 and TRBJ1-2, the full variable domain reads DSGVTQTPKHLITATGQRVTLRCSPRSGDLSVYWYQQSLDQGLQFLIQYYNGEERAKGNILERFSAQQFPDLHSELNLSSLELGDSALYFCASSVGSGWGRYGYTFGSGTRLTVV.

The chain carries TRBV6-6 and TRBJ2-3, with a possible D match to TRBD2 (6 bases). The CDR3 covers 14 residues. Germline V gene data show CDR1 as MNHNY and CDR2 as SVGAGI (reference sequence). Between the trimmed V and J ends, which lost 3 bases and 1 base, there was a span of 8 bases. CDR3 protein: CASSYRRGTDTQYF. CDR3 DNA sequence: TGTGCCAGCAGTTATCGGAGGGGCACAGATACGCAGTATTTT.

The genes are TRBV5-1 and TRBJ2-6; D gene uncertain. The CDR3 length is 14 residues. Germline CDR1 reads SGHRS; CDR2 reads YFSETQ. The V end lost 0 bases, the J end lost 1 base, and 2 bases lay between the germline ends. The CDR3 bases are TGCGCCAGCAGCTTGGCTTCTGGGGCCAACGTCCTGACTTTC. It codes for CASSLASGANVLTF.

V is TRBV5-1 and J is TRBJ2-3; D not resolved. The CDR3 is 15 amino acids. Germline V gene lookup returns CDR1 SGHRS and CDR2 YFSETQ. V gave up 1 base and J gave up 5 bases, with 14 bases separating them. The CDR3 reads CASSLTGATQDTQYF. DNA for the CDR3: TGCGCCAGCAGCTTGACCGGCGCGACACAAGATACGCAGTATTTT. Full variable domain (missing parts from reference TRBV5-1 and TRBJ2-3): KAGVTQTPRYLIKTRGQQVTLSCSPISGHRSVSWYQQTPGQGLQFLFEYFSETQRNKGNFPGRFSGRQFSNSRSEMNVSTLELGDSALYLCASSLTGATQDTQYFGPGTRLTVL.

V gene TRBV4-3 combines with J gene TRBJ2-1; 9 positions match TRBD2. Looked up from germline, CDR1 is LGHNA and CDR2 is YSLEER. V gave up 0 bases and J gave up 6 bases; unmatched junction bases: 12. The CDR3 has 18 residues. The CDR3, as DNA: TGCGCCAGCAGCCAAGAGATACGCGCTAGCGGGACGGGCAATGAGCAGTTCTTC. Translated, it gives CASSQEIRASGTGNEQFF.

V usage is TRBV11-2 and J usage is TRBJ2-1; D gene uncertain. Germline V lookup: CDR1 SGHAT, CDR2 FQNNGV. The CDR3 extends over 12 amino acids. V lost 3 bases, J lost 3 bases, and 3 bases lay in between. CDR3 bases: TGTGCCAGCAGCTTCATCTACAATGAGCAGTTCTTC. Protein sequence: CASSFIYNEQFF.

This CDR3 is CASSTGGRDTEAFF. As DNA, the CDR3 is TGTGCCAGCAGCACAGGGGGCCGGGACACTGAAGCTTTCTTT. The V call is TRBV5-4, the J call TRBJ1-1; 9 bases line up with TRBD1. Germline CDR1 reads SGHNT; CDR2 reads YYREEE (reference sequence). J was trimmed by 3 bases and V by 4 bases; bases with no gene match: 4. The CDR3 contains 14 residues.

V gene TRBV19 combines with J gene TRBJ1-1, with 7 bases fitting TRBD1. The V gene end was trimmed by 7 bases and the J gene end by 1 base; junction bases not matched to a gene: 9. Germline assignment: CDR1 LNHDA and CDR2 SQIVND (reference sequence). The CDR3 spans 15 residues. The CDR3 coding sequence is TGTGCCAGTATGCGAGGGGGCGATCGGAACACTGAAGCTTTCTTT. Its protein product is CASMRGGDRNTEAFF.

The chain employs TRBV14 and TRBJ1-1; no clear D. CDR1 SGHDN and CDR2 FVKESK come from the germline V gene. V was cut by 5 bases and J by 2 bases, with 18 bases left in between. CDR3 length equals 16 residues. DNA for the CDR3: TGTGCCAGCAGCGTACCCTCGGCAGTCCGAAACACTGAAGCTTTCTTT. Translating gives CASSVPSAVRNTEAFF.

The DNA of the CDR3 is TGTGCCAGCTCACCAAACAGGCTTGAAGCTTTCTTT. This translates into CASSPNRLEAFF. V and J are TRBV18 and TRBJ1-1; D perhaps matches TRBD1 (5 bases). CDR3 size: 12 residues. The V gene's germline CDR1 is KGHSH and CDR2 LQKENI. Trimming shortened V by 2 bases and J by 7 bases, and 8 bases separated the two germline ends.

The chain couples TRBV19 to TRBJ2-7; 10 nucleotides align to TRBD1. The germline V gene has CDR1 LNHDA and CDR2 SQIVND (reference sequence). The CDR3 runs to 13 residues. V dropped 6 bases and J dropped 3; count of bases not matched to a gene: 2. The CDR3 sequence: CASRRTGGYEQYF. CDR3 coding DNA: TGTGCCAGTAGACGGACAGGGGGCTACGAGCAGTACTTC.

This clone occurred once. V is TRBV28 and J is TRBJ1-4, with D possibly matching TRBD1 (6 bases). This CDR3 has 14 amino acids. Trimming stripped 3 bases from V and 3 bases from J, with 8 bases between. Germline V gene data show CDR1 as MDHEN and CDR2 as SYDVKM. As DNA, the CDR3 is TGTGCCAGCAGTTTCACAGGGCCTAATGAAAAACTGTTTTTT. It codes for CASSFTGPNEKLFF.

V and J are TRBV18 and TRBJ2-3; D is uncertain. The V end lost 6 bases, the J end lost 1 base, and 11 bases lay between the germline ends. The CDR3 runs to 14 residues. The germline CDR1 and CDR2 sequences are KGHSH and LQKENI. CDR3 sequence: CASSPQTGTDTQYF. The CDR3 nucleotides read TGTGCCAGCTCGCCCCAGACCGGCACAGATACGCAGTATTTT.

This clone was seen just once. The chain joins TRBV2 to TRBJ1-2, with D tentatively TRBD1 (5 bases). There are 15 residues in the CDR3. CDR1 and CDR2 from the germline V gene are SNHLY and FYNNEI. The V end lost 4 bases, the J end lost 6 bases, and 18 bases lay between the germline ends. The CDR3: CASSGSLGRLDGYTF. The CDR3 region has the DNA TGTGCCAGCAGTGGTAGTCTGGGACGGCTAGATGGCTACACCTTC.

The rearrangement links TRBV6-5 to TRBJ2-7; maybe TRBD1 (6 bases). The V gene lost 2 bases and the J gene lost 7 bases, with 21 bases spanning the gap. There are 16 residues in the CDR3. CDR1 is MNHEY, CDR2 SVGAGI, per germline. CDR3 nucleotides: TGTGCCAGCAGTTACGCCGGCCCGGGACACCGCTGGGAGCAGTACTTC. The encoded protein is CASSYAGPGHRWEQYF.

This chain's CDR3 is CASSTRQGERNTEAFF. In nucleotides, the CDR3 is TGTGCCAGTAGTACAAGACAGGGGGAAAGGAACACTGAAGCTTTCTTT. The rearrangement links TRBV19 to TRBJ1-1; TRBD1 agrees at 9 bases. V gave up 4 bases and J gave up 1 base; unmatched junction bases: 7. This CDR3 contains 16 residues. In germline, CDR1 is LNHDA, CDR2 SQIVND (reference sequence).

The chain uses TRBV7-6 and TRBJ2-5; D not resolved. V shed 2 bases and J shed 2 bases, with 9 bases lying between them. Germline CDR1 reads SGHVS; CDR2 reads FNYEAQ. The CDR3 length is 14 residues. The CDR3 DNA reads as TGTGCCAGCAGCTTATTACTGAAACAAGAGACCCAGTACTTC. Residues: CASSLLLKQETQYF.

This chain joins TRBV29-1 and TRBJ2-1, with D hard to call. This CDR3 comprises 13 residues. CDR1 SQVTM and CDR2 ANQGSEA come from the germline V gene. V lost 3 bases and J lost 3, with 9 bases in between. The CDR3 loop reads CSVDDVGYNEQFF. The DNA of the CDR3 is TGCAGCGTTGACGACGTAGGCTACAATGAGCAGTTCTTC.

This sequence joins TRBV7-9 and TRBJ1-3; no firm D call. The CDR3 contains 15 residues. Between the trimmed V and J ends, which lost 0 bases and 3 bases, there was a span of 9 bases. From germline, CDR1 is SEHNR and CDR2 FQNEAQ (reference sequence). Written as DNA, the CDR3 is TGTGCCAGCAGCTTAGCGGGGAGAAGTGGAAACACCATATATTTT. Protein: CASSLAGRSGNTIYF.

V and J are TRBV19 and TRBJ1-5, with TRBD1 as a possible D gene (6 bases). V was pared by 4 bases and J by 5 bases, with 18 bases between. CDR3 length equals 16 residues. The germline gives CDR1 LNHDA, CDR2 SQIVND (reference sequence). The CDR3 nucleotides are TGTGCCAGTAGTACCCGCCGGGGGGGGCAGGATCAGCCCCAGCATTTT. It specifies CASSTRRGGQDQPQHF.

The rearrangement links TRBV5-4 to TRBJ2-5; D unclear. The germline gives CDR1 SGHNT, CDR2 YYREEE (reference sequence). The CDR3 runs to 14 residues. The V end was cut by 4 bases, the J end by 5 bases, with 15 bases between. CDR3 region: CASSTTRSEETQYF. DNA for the CDR3: TGTGCCAGCAGCACAACCCGGAGCGAGGAGACCCAGTACTTC.

The rearrangement joins TRBV11-2 to TRBJ2-1; D uncertain. Germline CDR1 reads SGHAT; CDR2 reads FQNNGV. V dropped 3 bases and J dropped 7 bases, with 4 bases sitting between them. The CDR3 length is 11 residues. In DNA form, the CDR3 reads TGTGCCAGCAGCTTCGGTAATGAGCAGTTCTTC. It codes for CASSFGNEQFF.

The chain employs TRBV14 and TRBJ2-7; no reliable D call. Deletions cut 4 bases from V and 5 bases from J, with 18 bases between. Germline V gene data show CDR1 as SGHDN and CDR2 as FVKESK. This CDR3 spans 15 amino acids. In DNA, the CDR3 is TGTGCCAGCAGCCTTTTGATTAGGAGCAGAGACGAGCAGTACTTC. The encoded protein is CASSLLIRSRDEQYF.

V usage is TRBV4-1 and J usage is TRBJ1-1; D possibly corresponds to TRBD1 (5 bases). The CDR3 sequence is 13 residues long. Trimming took off 7 bases at V and 10 bases at J, with 19 bases between the two ends. The germline V gene has CDR1 MGHRA and CDR2 YSYEKL. As DNA, the CDR3 is TGCGCCAGCAACCCGGGGCCGGGGATGGTAGCTTTCTTT. It translates to CASNPGPGMVAFF.

Comments on this clone: At one of its ends the junction is not consistent with the germline gene, which may arise from a read error. The genes are TRBV11-3 and TRBJ2-5; 12 positions agree with TRBD1. The CDR3 has 14 amino acids. CDR1 SGHNT and CDR2 YENEEA come from the germline V gene. The chain's CDR3 is CASSFGTGGKVTDF. In nucleotides, the CDR3 is TGTGCCAGCAGCTTTGGGACAGGGGGCAAAGTGACTGACTTC.

The chain recombines TRBV14 with TRBJ2-7; maybe TRBD2 (6 bases). Trimming removed 2 bases at V and 6 bases at J, with 11 bases between. CDR3 length: 13 residues. Germline loops: CDR1 SGHDN, CDR2 FVKESK. As DNA, the CDR3 is TGTGCCAGCAGCCAACGTGAGGGAGGCGAGCAGTACTTC. It specifies CASSQREGGEQYF.

This rearrangement joins TRBV28 to TRBJ2-3; D remains unclear. The CDR3 has 15 amino acids. Per germline, CDR1 MDHEN and CDR2 SYDVKM. V was trimmed by 6 bases and J by 4 bases, leaving 17 bases between them. The CDR3 DNA reads TGTGCCAGCAGCCTGCAACAGAACACTGCAGATACGCAGTATTTT. Its protein is CASSLQQNTADTQYF.

This chain uses TRBV4-1 with TRBJ2-3; 12 nucleotides agree with TRBD2. V shed 2 bases and J 7 bases; nucleotides not matched to a gene: 10. Germline CDR1 is MGHRA and CDR2 is YSYEKL. This CDR3 is built from 17 residues. Here the CDR3 DNA reads TGCGCCAGCAGCCAATTGGTTCGACTAGCGGGAGCGCATACGCAGTATTTT. As protein: CASSQLVRLAGAHTQYF.

The chain recombines TRBV10-3 with TRBJ1-5, with D possibly TRBD1 on 6 matching bases. The CDR3 totals 13 residues. In germline, CDR1 is ENHRY, CDR2 SYGVKD. The V gene lost 10 bases and the J gene lost 3 bases, with 13 bases spanning the gap. The CDR3 protein is CATNREFNQPQHF. As DNA, the CDR3 is TGTGCCACAAACAGGGAATTCAATCAGCCCCAGCATTTT.

The rearrangement links TRBV9 to TRBJ2-1; TRBD2 is a possible D gene (5 bases). The V end lost 5 bases, the J end lost 8 bases, and 14 bases lay between the germline ends. The germline CDR1 and CDR2 sequences are SGDLS and YYNGEE. The CDR3 length is 13 residues. Written as DNA, the CDR3 is TGTGCCAGCAGACCAATTTCTAGCTATGAGCAGTTCTTC. Its translation is CASRPISSYEQFF.

The genes are TRBV4-1 and TRBJ2-1; 11 bases are a match to TRBD2. Germline CDR1 reads MGHRA; CDR2 reads YSYEKL. V gave up 4 bases and J gave up 8 bases; unmatched junction bases: 7. The CDR3 is 15 amino acids. This CDR3 reads CASSPPTSGNDEQFF. CDR3 coding DNA: TGCGCCAGCAGCCCGCCGACTAGCGGGAACGATGAGCAGTTCTTC.